This TCR beta chain was captured in a study of blood T cell repertoires in COVID-19. For the study at large: Acute and convalescent COVID-19 specimens originated in the United States, Italy and Spain.

TCRdb's table, derived via immunoSEQ multiplex PCR, lists solely in-frame clones and lacks some. The sample lists around 170,000 clones; roughly 84% were seen once. This clone was counted a few times. The same CDR3 can be traced to other DNA sequences in this sample. J gave up 3 bases and V 4 bases, and 2 bases lay outside the gene matches. CDR3 length: 15 amino acids. In germline, CDR1 is MNHEY, CDR2 SVGAGI. The TCR originated in a young man with active or convalescent COVID-19. Source material: peripheral blood. This chain uses TRBV6-5 with TRBJ2-7, with 14 positions matching TRBD2. CDR3 protein: CASSSGTSGSYEQYF. The CDR3 nucleotides are TGTGCCAGCAGTTCCGGGACTAGCGGGAGCTACGAGCAGTACTTC.